What follows are 10 T cell receptor beta chains derived from one specimen sequenced in a study of blood T cell repertoires in COVID-19. Using immunoSEQ multiplex PCR, the repertoire was profiled, and TCRdb retains in-frame clones only, with some absent. The table has about 34,000 clones, roughly 80% seen once. The sample comprised peripheral blood. Every receptor here comes from a man between 65 and 85 years old with COVID-19, enrolled during active disease.

The chain is built from TRBV3-1 (or the pseudogene TRBV3-2) and TRBJ1-5, with unresolved D. V was pared by 4 bases and J by 0 bases, with 19 bases between. This CDR3 has 18 residues. The germline CDR1 and CDR2 sequences are LGHDT and YNNKEL (reference sequence). Here the CDR3 reads CASSPAIGVFNSNQPQHF. The CDR3 nucleotides are TGTGCCAGCAGCCCAGCCATCGGGGTCTTTAATAGCAATCAGCCCCAGCATTTT.

The genes are TRBV6-5 and TRBJ1-5, with D perhaps TRBD1 (5 bases). Germline loops: CDR1 MNHEY, CDR2 SVGAGI. This CDR3 is 15 amino acids long. V lost 6 bases and J lost 1, with 13 bases in between. For the CDR3, the DNA is TGTGCCAGCAGGCCAAGGACACAGAGCAATCAGCCCCAGCATTTT. Protein product: CASRPRTQSNQPQHF.

A single count supports this clone. The chain couples TRBV7-2 to TRBJ1-6; 7 nucleotides agree with TRBD1. V was clipped by 4 bases and J by 12 bases; unmatched bases: 12. The CDR3 spans 15 residues. The germline gives CDR1 SGHTA, CDR2 FQGNSA. CDR3 bases: TGTGCCAGCAGCTCCTACAGGGGCGCTTCCTTACCCCTCCACTTT. Translating it yields CASSSYRGASLPLHF.

V usage is TRBV7-9 and J usage is TRBJ1-1; D unclear. CDR1 and CDR2 (germline): SEHNR, FQNEAQ (reference sequence). The CDR3 consists of 14 residues. Between the trimmed V and J ends, which lost 2 bases and 6 bases, there was a span of 13 bases. CDR3 in amino acids: CASSLRQASSEAFF. The CDR3 DNA reads as TGTGCCAGCAGCTTAAGGCAGGCGAGTTCTGAAGCTTTCTTT.

This clone was recorded a few times. The rearrangement links TRBV5-1 to TRBJ2-7; 11 nucleotides match TRBD2. Germline lookup yields CDR1 SGHRS and CDR2 YFSETQ. Germline trimming cut 4 bases from V and 9 bases from J; bases unmatched to any gene: 9. The CDR3 spans 14 residues. Here the CDR3 reads CASSGTSGRIGQYF. CDR3 in DNA: TGCGCCAGCAGCGGTACTAGCGGGAGAATTGGGCAGTACTTC.

There are a few counts of this clone. The chain joins TRBV29-1 to TRBJ1-1; possibly TRBD1 for D (6 bases). Germline CDR1 and CDR2: SQVTM and ANQGSEA. The CDR3 has 15 residues. Trimming took 5 bases from V and 0 from J, leaving 16 bases between them. The CDR3 region is CSVRGGWGMNTEAFF. In DNA form, the CDR3 reads TGCAGCGTTCGGGGGGGCTGGGGGATGAACACTGAAGCTTTCTTT.

The chain employs TRBV7-2 and TRBJ2-5; D may be TRBD1 (5 bases). This CDR3 has 15 amino acids. With 5 bases removed from V and 4 bases from J, the gap between germline ends came to 17 bases. CDR1 and CDR2 (germline): SGHTA, FQGNSA. CDR3 DNA sequence: TGTGCCAGCAGCCGTAACAGCAGGGTCCGAGAGACCCAGTACTTC. Amino acids: CASSRNSRVRETQYF.

The CDR3 sequence: CASQGDNSYEQYF. For the CDR3, the DNA is TGCGCCAGCCAGGGGGACAACTCCTACGAGCAGTACTTC. This chain uses TRBV5-1 with TRBJ2-7; 7 nucleotides agree with TRBD1. The CDR3 length is 13 residues. V dropped 7 bases and J dropped 0; count of bases not matched to a gene: 4. Germline values: CDR1 SGHRS, CDR2 YFSETQ.

Only a few counts were recorded for this clone. This rearrangement joins TRBV6-5 to TRBJ2-1; 9 bases match TRBD1. Germline V CDR1 and CDR2: MNHEY, SVGAGI. The length of the CDR3 is 16 residues. V gave up 1 base and J gave up 6 bases; unmatched junction bases: 7. The CDR3 loop reads CASSYFPQGARNEQFF. The CDR3 coding sequence is TGTGCCAGCAGTTACTTCCCACAGGGGGCCCGCAATGAGCAGTTCTTC.

This clone was seen just once. This sequence joins TRBV27 and TRBJ1-5; TRBD1 is a possible D gene (5 bases). Trimming took 5 bases from V and 4 from J, leaving 12 bases between them. The CDR3 runs to 14 residues. The germline CDR1 and CDR2 sequences are MNHEY and SMNVEV (reference sequence). CDR3 coding DNA: TGTGCCAGCAGTCCTTTGGGACTTAATCAGCCCCAGCATTTT. Translated, it gives CASSPLGLNQPQHF.